Described below is a single T cell receptor (beta chain) sequence and its context. This clonotype appeared a few times. This receptor's antigen is unknown. No much larger clone exists at a distance of one base, and base qualities are not known. The sample is drawn from a study of CD8 T cells in ankylosing spondylitis (dated by TCRdb to 2015 to 2018). In terms of the full investigation: The study set out to find disease-linked TCR variants by profiling T cell receptor beta repertoires in ankylosing spondylitis patients and healthy donors. The full study cohort comprised about 24 ankylosing spondylitis patients and 110 or so healthy donors. Samples of peripheral blood were taken, and for ankylosing spondylitis patients, synovial fluid was collected as well.

The study at large found these results: Some motif variants were previously reported in synovial fluid and blood of reactive arthritis patients, suggesting common disease-initiation mechanisms. The disease-linked clones were reported to be significantly enriched in matched synovial fluid samples from ankylosing spondylitis patients. The disease-linked clones had a CD8+ phenotype and were found at relatively low frequencies in peripheral blood. Blood from ankylosing spondylitis patients appeared to be characterized by a TCR beta motif composed of about 8 highly homologous amino acid variants.

The instrument given in TCRdb is Illumina HiSeq 2500. Quantitative 5'-RACE with molecular barcodes was the method used to prepare the TCR beta libraries. The study's processing was this. A new computational method based on a probabilistic model of VDJ rearrangement was used to identify disease-linked TCR variants. In-frame beta chains were kept once TCRdb had trimmed the public reads at Q25 with fastp and called clones with MiXCR. Identical CDR3 proteins give one entry, which carries the most common genes and DNA. The V and J calls and clone size are TCRdb's, not the authors'. The sample table shows some 220,000 distinct CDR3 sequences, and about 6.7% are seen once. The ten top clones hold 14% of the sample. The germline V gene yields LGHNA for CDR1 and YSLEER for CDR2. Counted from cysteine to phenylalanine, this CDR3 has 15 amino acids. Of the read, only the CDR3 DNA is kept; its 45 bases are in frame from base 1. V ends up 3 bases short and J 2 bases short, with an unmatched junction base count of 7.

Specimen: blood, either unsorted or a sorted T cell fraction (not recorded which). Recombination connected TRBV4-3 to TRBJ2-7; the central 7 bases match TRBD1. This TCR was recovered from a male donor with ankylosing spondylitis. The sequenced DNA: TGCGCCAGCAGCCAGGCAGGGGGTTCAACCTACGAGCAGTACTTC. Its protein is CASSQAGGSTYEQYF.